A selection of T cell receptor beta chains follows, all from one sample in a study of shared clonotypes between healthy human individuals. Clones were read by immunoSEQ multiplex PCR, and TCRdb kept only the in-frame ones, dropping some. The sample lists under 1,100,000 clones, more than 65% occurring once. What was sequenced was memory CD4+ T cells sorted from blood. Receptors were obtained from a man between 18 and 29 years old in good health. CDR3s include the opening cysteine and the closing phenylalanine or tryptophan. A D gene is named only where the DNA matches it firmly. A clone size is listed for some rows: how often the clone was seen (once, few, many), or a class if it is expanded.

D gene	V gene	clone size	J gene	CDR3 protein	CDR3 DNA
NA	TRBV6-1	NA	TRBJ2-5	CASGSRETQYF	TGTGCCAGCGGGAGTCGGGAGACCCAGTACTTC
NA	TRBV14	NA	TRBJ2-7	CASSQDGAAREQYF	TGTGCCAGCAGCCAAGACGGAGCCGCCCGGGAGCAGTACTTC
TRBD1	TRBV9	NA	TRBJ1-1	CASSPRTGPNTEAFF	TGTGCCAGCAGCCCCCGGACAGGGCCGAACACTGAAGCTTTCTTT
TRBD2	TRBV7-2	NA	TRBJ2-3	CASMQRGFVTDTQYF	TGTGCCAGCATGCAGCGGGGATTTGTCACAGATACGCAGTATTTT
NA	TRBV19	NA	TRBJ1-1	CASSIGAGRGLISNTEAFF	TGTGCCAGTAGTATTGGCGCGGGCAGGGGACTAATCTCCAACACTGAAGCTTTCTTT
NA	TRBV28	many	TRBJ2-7	CASTANNPYEQYF	TGTGCCAGCACAGCCAACAACCCCTACGAGCAGTACTTC
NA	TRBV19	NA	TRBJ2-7	CASKGTHSYEQYF	TGTGCCAGTAAAGGGACACACTCCTACGAGCAGTACTTC
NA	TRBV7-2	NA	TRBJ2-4	CASTGTAKNIQYF	TGTGCCAGCACCGGGACGGCCAAAAACATTCAGTACTTC
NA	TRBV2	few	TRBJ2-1	CASSRTASYNEQFF	TGTGCCAGCAGTAGGACTGCTTCCTACAATGAGCAGTTCTTC
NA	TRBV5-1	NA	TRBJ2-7	CASSPGRLGEYEQYF	TGCGCCAGCAGCCCCGGACGATTAGGGGAATACGAGCAGTACTTC
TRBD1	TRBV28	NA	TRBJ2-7	CASRTGTGFTEQYF	TGTGCCAGCCGAACCGGGACAGGGTTTACCGAGCAGTACTTC
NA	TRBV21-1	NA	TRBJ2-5	CASTTMAEGEQETQYF	TGTGCCAGCACTACAATGGCCGAGGGGGAACAAGAGACCCAGTACTTC
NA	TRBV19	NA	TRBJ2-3	CASSIQQQSDTQYF	TGTGCCAGTAGTATACAGCAACAGTCAGATACGCAGTATTTT
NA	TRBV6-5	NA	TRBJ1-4	CASSQRQEVKLFF	TGTGCCAGCAGCCAACGACAGGAAGTAAAACTGTTTTTT
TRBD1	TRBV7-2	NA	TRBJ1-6	CASSRDRYNSPLHF	TGTGCCAGCAGCCGGGACAGGTATAATTCACCCCTCCACTTT
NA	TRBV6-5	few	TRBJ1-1	CASSSEGVTEAFF	TGTGCCAGCAGTTCCGAAGGGGTCACTGAAGCTTTCTTT
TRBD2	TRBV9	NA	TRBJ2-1	CASSASGSSYNEQFF	TGTGCCAGCAGCGCAAGCGGGAGTTCCTACAATGAGCAGTTCTTC
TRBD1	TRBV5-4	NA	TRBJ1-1	CASEPTGGFTEAFF	TGTGCCAGCGAACCGACAGGGGGGTTCACTGAAGCTTTCTTT
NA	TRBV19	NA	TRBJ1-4	CASSPSASATNEKLFF	TGTGCCAGTAGTCCTAGTGCTTCTGCAACTAATGAAAAACTGTTTTTT
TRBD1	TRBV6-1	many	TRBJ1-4	CASSERAGGQGGEKLFF	TGTGCCAGCAGTGAACGGGCCGGGGGACAGGGCGGTGAAAAACTGTTTTTT
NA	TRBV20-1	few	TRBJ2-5	CSARDRETQYF	TGCAGTGCTAGAGATCGAGAGACCCAGTACTTC
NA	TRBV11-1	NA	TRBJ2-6	CASSLAGNVLTF	TGTGCCAGCAGCTTGGCAGGAAACGTCCTGACTTTC
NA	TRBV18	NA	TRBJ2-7	CASSPGPAREQYF	TGTGCCAGCTCCCCGGGACCCGCCCGCGAGCAGTACTTC
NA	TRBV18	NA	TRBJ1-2	CASSPRTVDYGYTF	TGTGCCAGCTCACCCCGGACAGTAGACTATGGCTACACCTTC
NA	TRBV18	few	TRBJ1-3	CASSPGVSGNTIYF	TGTGCCAGCTCACCAGGGGTCTCTGGAAACACCATATATTTT
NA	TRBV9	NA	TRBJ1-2	CASSEPSGENNYGYTF	TGTGCCAGCAGTGAGCCGTCTGGGGAAAATAACTATGGCTACACCTTC
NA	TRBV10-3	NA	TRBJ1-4	CAISDKEAYGEKLFF	TGTGCCATCAGTGATAAGGAGGCCTATGGGGAAAAACTGTTTTTT
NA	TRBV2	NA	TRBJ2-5	CASRGTWETQYF	TGTGCCAGCAGGGGAACCTGGGAGACCCAGTACTTC
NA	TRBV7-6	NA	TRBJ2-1	CASSLQGNPPNEQFF	TGTGCCAGCAGCTTACAAGGCAACCCGCCGAATGAGCAGTTCTTC
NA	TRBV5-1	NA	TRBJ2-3	CASSPARAADTQYF	TGCGCCAGCAGCCCGGCCCGGGCGGCAGATACGCAGTATTTT
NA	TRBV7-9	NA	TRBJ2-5	CASSLAGRGETQYF	TGTGCCAGCAGCTTAGCGGGAAGGGGTGAGACCCAGTACTTC
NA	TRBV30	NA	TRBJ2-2	CAWTPPARLLIGELFF	TGTGCCTGGACCCCCCCTGCCCGGTTATTAATAGGGGAGCTGTTTTTT
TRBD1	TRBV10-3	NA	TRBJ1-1	CAIRTGSSNTEAFF	TGTGCCATCAGGACAGGGTCGTCGAACACTGAAGCTTTCTTT
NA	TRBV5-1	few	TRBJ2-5	CASSLGVGGTQETQYF	TGCGCCAGCAGCTTGGGAGTTGGGGGGACTCAAGAGACCCAGTACTTC
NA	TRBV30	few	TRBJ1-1	CAWMARGTEAFF	TGTGCCTGGATGGCTAGGGGGACTGAAGCTTTCTTT
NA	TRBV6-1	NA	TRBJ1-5	CASQYALSFNQPQHF	TGTGCCAGCCAATACGCTCTGAGCTTCAATCAGCCCCAGCATTTT
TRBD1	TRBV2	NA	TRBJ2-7	CASNREKWDRDYEQYF	TGTGCCAGCAATAGAGAGAAATGGGACAGGGACTACGAGCAGTACTTC
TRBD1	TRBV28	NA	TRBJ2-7	CASSSPGTGNEQYF	TGTGCCAGCAGTTCCCCCGGGACAGGGAATGAGCAGTACTTC
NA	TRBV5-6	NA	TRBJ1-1	CASSLGRGLTTTEAFF	TGTGCCAGCAGCTTGGGAAGGGGTTTGACGACCACTGAAGCTTTCTTT
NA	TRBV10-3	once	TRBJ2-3	CAISEGADTQYF	TGTGCCATCTCCGAAGGGGCAGATACGCAGTATTTT
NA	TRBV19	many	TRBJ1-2	CASSPGTPFSNYGYTF	TGTGCCAGTTCCCCAGGGACACCCTTTTCTAACTATGGCTACACCTTC
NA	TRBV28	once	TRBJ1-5	CASRPQGWGNQPQHF	TGTGCCAGCAGGCCACAGGGTTGGGGGAATCAGCCCCAGCATTTT
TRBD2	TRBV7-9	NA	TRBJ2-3	CASSSQGGADTQYF	TGTGCCAGCAGCTCCCAGGGAGGGGCAGATACGCAGTATTTT
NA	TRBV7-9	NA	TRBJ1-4	CASSVTRGNEKLFF	TGTGCCAGCAGCGTGACGAGGGGTAATGAAAAACTGTTTTTT
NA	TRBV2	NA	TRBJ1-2	CASSFQGRSGYTF	TGTGCCAGCAGTTTTCAGGGGCGGAGTGGCTACACCTTC
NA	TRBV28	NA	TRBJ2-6	CASVGASSGANVLTF	TGTGCCAGCGTAGGGGCCAGCTCTGGGGCCAACGTCCTGACTTTC
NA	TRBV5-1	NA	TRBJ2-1	CASGGGSSYNEQFF	TGCGCCAGCGGGGGAGGCAGCTCCTACAATGAGCAGTTCTTC
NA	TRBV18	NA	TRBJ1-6	CASSPLNTGTNSPLHF	TGTGCCAGCTCACCATTAAACACAGGGACTAATTCACCCCTCCACTTT
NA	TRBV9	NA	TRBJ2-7	CASSKEQGPHEQYF	TGTGCCAGCAGCAAGGAGCAGGGGCCCCACGAGCAGTACTTC
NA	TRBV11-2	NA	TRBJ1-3	CASSLGGNGNTIYF	TGTGCCAGCAGCTTAGGCGGTAACGGAAACACCATATATTTT
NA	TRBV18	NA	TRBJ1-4	CASSSGGTNEKLFF	TGTGCCAGCTCTTCGGGGGGAACTAATGAAAAACTGTTTTTT